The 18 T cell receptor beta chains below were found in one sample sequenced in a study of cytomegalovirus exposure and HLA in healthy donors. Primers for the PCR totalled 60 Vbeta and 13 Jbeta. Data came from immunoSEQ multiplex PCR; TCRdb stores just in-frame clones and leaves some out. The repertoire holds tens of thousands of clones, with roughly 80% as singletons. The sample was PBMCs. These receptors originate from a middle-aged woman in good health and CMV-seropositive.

The CDR3 spells CASSGRPGGYEKLFF. CDR3 nucleotides: TGTGCCAGCAGTGGGAGACCCGGCGGATATGAAAAACTGTTTTTT. V is TRBV7-2 and J is TRBJ1-4; D remains ambiguous. Trimming took 6 bases from V and 6 from J, leaving 17 bases between them. Germline V CDR1 and CDR2: SGHTA, FQGNSA. The CDR3 has 15 residues.

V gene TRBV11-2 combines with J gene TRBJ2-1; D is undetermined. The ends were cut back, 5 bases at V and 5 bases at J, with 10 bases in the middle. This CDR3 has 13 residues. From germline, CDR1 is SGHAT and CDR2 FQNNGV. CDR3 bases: TGTGCCAGCAGCCTCGGTTTGGACAATGAGCAGTTCTTC. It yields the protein CASSLGLDNEQFF.

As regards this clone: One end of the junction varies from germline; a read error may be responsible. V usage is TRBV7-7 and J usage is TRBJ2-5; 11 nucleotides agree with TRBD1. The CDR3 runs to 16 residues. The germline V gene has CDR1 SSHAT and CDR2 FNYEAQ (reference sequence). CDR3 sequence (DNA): TGTGCTAGCAGCGTCATCGGGACAGGGGGCCAAGAGACCCAGTACTTC. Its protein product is CASSVIGTGGQETQYF.

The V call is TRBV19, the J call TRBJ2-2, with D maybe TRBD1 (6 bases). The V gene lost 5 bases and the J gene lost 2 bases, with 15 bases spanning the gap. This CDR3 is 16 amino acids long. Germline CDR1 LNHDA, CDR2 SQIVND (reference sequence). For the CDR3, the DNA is TGTGCCAGTAGTTTCCCCGGGACACTTAACACCGGGGAGCTGTTTTTT. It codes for CASSFPGTLNTGELFF.

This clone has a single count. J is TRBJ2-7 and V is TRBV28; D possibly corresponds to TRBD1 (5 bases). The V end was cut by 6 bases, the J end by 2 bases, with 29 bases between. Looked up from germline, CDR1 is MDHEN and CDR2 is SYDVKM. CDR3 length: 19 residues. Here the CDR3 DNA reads TGTGCCAGCAGAAACCTGGGGAATACGCATCGTGGGGCGCCCTACGAGCAGTACTTC. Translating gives CASRNLGNTHRGAPYEQYF.

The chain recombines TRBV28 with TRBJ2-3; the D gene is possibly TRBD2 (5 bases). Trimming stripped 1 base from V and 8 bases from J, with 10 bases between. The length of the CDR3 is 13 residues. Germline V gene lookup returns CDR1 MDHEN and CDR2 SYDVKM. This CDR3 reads CASSLSGLSTQYF. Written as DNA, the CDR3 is TGTGCCAGCAGTTTATCTGGACTGAGTACGCAGTATTTT.

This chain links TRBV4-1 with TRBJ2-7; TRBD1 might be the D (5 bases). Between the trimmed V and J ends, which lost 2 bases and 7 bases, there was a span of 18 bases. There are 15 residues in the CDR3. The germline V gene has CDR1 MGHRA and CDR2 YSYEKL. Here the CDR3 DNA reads TGCGCCAGCAGCCAACCCCGGGCAGGGCCCGGGGAGCAGTACTTC. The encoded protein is CASSQPRAGPGEQYF.

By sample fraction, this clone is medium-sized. CDR3: CASAPLTGTDTQYF. In DNA, the CDR3 is TGTGCCAGCGCGCCGTTGACTGGCACAGATACGCAGTATTTT. V gene TRBV5-6 combines with J gene TRBJ2-3; D not certain. Germline V gives CDR1 SGHDT, CDR2 YYEEEE. V was pared by 7 bases and J by 1 base, with 13 bases between. This CDR3 contains 14 residues.

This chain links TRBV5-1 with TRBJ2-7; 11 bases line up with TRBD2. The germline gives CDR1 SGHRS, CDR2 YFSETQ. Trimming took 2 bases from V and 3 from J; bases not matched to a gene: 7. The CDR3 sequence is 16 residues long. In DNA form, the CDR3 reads TGCGCCAGCAGCTTTCCCCGTGGGACTAGCGGCTACGAGCAGTACTTC. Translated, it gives CASSFPRGTSGYEQYF.

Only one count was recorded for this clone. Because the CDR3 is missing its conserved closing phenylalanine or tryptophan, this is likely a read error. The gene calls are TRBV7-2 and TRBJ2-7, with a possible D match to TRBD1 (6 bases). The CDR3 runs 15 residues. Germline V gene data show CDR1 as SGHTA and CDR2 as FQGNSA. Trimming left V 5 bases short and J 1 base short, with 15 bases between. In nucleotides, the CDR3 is TGTGCCAGCAGCATTGGACAGATCTCGTCCTACGAGCAGTACCTC. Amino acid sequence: CASSIGQISSYEQYL.

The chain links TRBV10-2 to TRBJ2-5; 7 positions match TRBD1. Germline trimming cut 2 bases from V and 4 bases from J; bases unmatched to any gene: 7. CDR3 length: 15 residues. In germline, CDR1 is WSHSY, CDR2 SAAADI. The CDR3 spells CASSEAGAGGETQYF. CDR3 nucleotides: TGCGCCAGCAGTGAGGCAGGCGCAGGGGGAGAGACCCAGTACTTC.

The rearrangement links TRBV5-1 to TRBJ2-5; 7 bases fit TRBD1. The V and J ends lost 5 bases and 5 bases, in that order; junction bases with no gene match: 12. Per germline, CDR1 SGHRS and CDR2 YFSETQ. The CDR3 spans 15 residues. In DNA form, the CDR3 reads TGCGCCAGCAGTCTTCTGGGACAGTCAGGGGAGACCCAGTACTTC. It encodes CASSLLGQSGETQYF.

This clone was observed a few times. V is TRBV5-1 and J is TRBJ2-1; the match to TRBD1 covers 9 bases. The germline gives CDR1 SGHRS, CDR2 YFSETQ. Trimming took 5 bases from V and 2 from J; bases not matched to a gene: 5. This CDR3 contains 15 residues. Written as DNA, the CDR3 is TGCGCCAGCAGTTTCCGGGACAGGGCCTACAATGAGCAGTTCTTC. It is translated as CASSFRDRAYNEQFF.

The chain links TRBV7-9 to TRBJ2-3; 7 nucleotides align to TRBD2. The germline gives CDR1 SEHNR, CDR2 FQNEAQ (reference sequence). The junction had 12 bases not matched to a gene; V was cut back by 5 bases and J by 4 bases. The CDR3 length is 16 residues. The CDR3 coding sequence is TGTGCCAGCAGCCCGACTCTAGCGGAGGCGGCAGATACGCAGTATTTT. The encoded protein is CASSPTLAEAADTQYF.

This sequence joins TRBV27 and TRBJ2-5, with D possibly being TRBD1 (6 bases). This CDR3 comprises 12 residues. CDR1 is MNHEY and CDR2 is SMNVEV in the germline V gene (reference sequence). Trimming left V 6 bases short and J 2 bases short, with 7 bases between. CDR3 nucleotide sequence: TGTGCCAGCAGGACAGGTCAAGAGACCCAGTACTTC. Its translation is CASRTGQETQYF.

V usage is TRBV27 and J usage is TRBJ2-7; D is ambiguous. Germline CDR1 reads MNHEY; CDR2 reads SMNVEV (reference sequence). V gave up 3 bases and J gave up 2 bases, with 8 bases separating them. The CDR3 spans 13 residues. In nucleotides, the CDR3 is TGTGCCAGCAGTTTGGCCAATACCTACGAGCAGTACTTC. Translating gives CASSLANTYEQYF.

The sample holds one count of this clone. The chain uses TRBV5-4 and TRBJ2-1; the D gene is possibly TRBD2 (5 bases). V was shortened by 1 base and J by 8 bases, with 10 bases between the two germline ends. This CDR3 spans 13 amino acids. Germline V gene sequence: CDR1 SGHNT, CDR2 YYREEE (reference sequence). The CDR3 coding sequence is TGTGCCAGCAGCTTGTATGGGAGTTATGAGCAGTTCTTC. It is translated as CASSLYGSYEQFF.

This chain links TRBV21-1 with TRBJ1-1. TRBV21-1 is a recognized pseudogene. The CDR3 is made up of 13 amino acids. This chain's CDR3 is CASRTRMNTEAFF. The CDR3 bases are TGTGCCAGCAGGACGAGGATGAACACTGAAGCTTTCTTT.